These T cell receptor beta chains were read from a single sample in a study of Ad26.COV2.S vaccination and SARS-CoV-2 variants. Sequencing was performed with immunoSEQ multiplex PCR; in TCRdb, only in-frame clones are kept and a portion is missing. The sample includes about 460,000 clones, roughly nine tenths of them seen just once. The sample was peripheral blood, taken in a trial of Ad26.COV2.S vaccine versus placebo. These receptors were taken from a person aged 18-60 years who received the Ad26.COV2.S COVID-19 vaccine or a placebo. Both conserved end residues are part of each CDR3. The D gene is left open where the match is weak. Not every row has a clone size; where given, it reads once, few, many or a size class.

>13|-|-|TRBJ2-5|TRBV19
CASRGLGQETQYF
TGTGCCAGTAGAGGCCTAGGGCAAGAGACCCAGTACTTC
>15|TRBD2|once|TRBJ2-7|TRBV11-2
CASRRSGGANYEQYF
TGTGCCAGCAGACGTAGCGGGGGGGCCAATTACGAGCAGTACTTC
>15|-|-|TRBJ2-2|TRBV4-3
CASSPRGLLTGELFF
TGCGCCAGCAGCCCCCGGGGCCTATTGACCGGGGAGCTGTTTTTT
>18|TRBD2|-|TRBJ2-2|TRBV3-1/TRBV3-2
CASSWIPLSGGATGELFF
TGTGCCAGCAGCTGGATCCCCCTGAGCGGGGGGGCCACCGGGGAGCTGTTTTTT
>15|-|-|TRBJ1-2|TRBV18
CASSPGRDPYYGYTF
TGTGCCAGCTCACCGGGTAGGGACCCGTATTATGGCTACACCTTC
>13|-|once|TRBJ2-2|TRBV24-1
CATSVTGTGELFF
TGTGCCACCAGTGTAACGGGTACCGGGGAGCTGTTTTTT
>16|TRBD2|-|TRBJ2-1|TRBV7-3
CASSLLGTSGRNEQFF
TGTGCCAGCAGCTTACTTGGGACTAGCGGGAGGAATGAGCAGTTCTTC
>18|TRBD2|-|TRBJ2-5|TRBV7-2
CASSLVGLAGDLQETQYF
TGTGCCAGCAGCTTAGTGGGACTAGCGGGGGACCTCCAAGAGACCCAGTACTTC
>16|TRBD1|-|TRBJ2-5|TRBV28
CASSSEDRGRRETQYF
TGTGCCAGCAGTTCAGAAGACAGGGGGCGGCGAGAGACCCAGTACTTC
>17|TRBD1|-|TRBJ1-3|TRBV11-2
CASSPPGTGYSGNTIYF
TGTGCCAGCAGCCCACCCGGGACAGGGTACTCTGGAAACACCATATATTTT
>13|-|-|TRBJ1-1|TRBV11-2
CASSVGWGTEAFF
TGTGCCAGCAGCGTAGGGTGGGGAACTGAAGCTTTCTTT
>14|-|-|TRBJ1-3|TRBV5-6
CASSSGRGGNTIYF
TGTGCCAGCAGCTCAGGGAGAGGTGGAAACACCATATATTTT
>13|-|-|TRBJ2-2|TRBV6-5
CASTPRPGGELFF
TGTGCCAGCACCCCAAGACCAGGGGGGGAGCTGTTTTTT
>18|-|-|TRBJ1-2|TRBV9
CASSALPGTKLANYGYTF
TGTGCCAGCAGCGCCCTCCCGGGGACAAAATTAGCTAACTATGGCTACACCTTC
>14|-|-|TRBJ2-1|TRBV7-9
CASSPGRDSNEQFF
TGTGCCAGCAGTCCCGGCAGGGATAGCAATGAGCAGTTCTTC
>22|-|-|TRBJ1-2|TRBV24-1
CATSDLPDQTGGGMVFLHGYTF
TGTGCCACCAGTGATTTGCCGGATCAGACAGGTGGGGGTATGGTTTTTTTACATGGCTACACCTTC
>13|-|-|TRBJ1-6|TRBV27
CASSSRTATPLHF
TGTGCCAGCAGTTCCCGGACAGCAACCCCCCTCCACTTT
>21|TRBD2|-|TRBJ2-3|TRBV5-1
CASSFRPGLAGGHSSTDTQYF
TGCGCCAGCAGCTTTAGACCGGGACTAGCGGGGGGTCATTCTAGCACAGATACGCAGTATTTT
>17|-|-|TRBJ1-5|TRBV19
CASSSRELSDFNQPQHF
TGTGCCAGTAGTTCTAGGGAGCTTTCGGATTTCAATCAGCCCCAGCATTTT
>16|-|-|TRBJ2-7|TRBV21-1
CASSIRASGTAYEQYF
TGTGCCAGCAGCATTCGGGCTAGCGGTACTGCCTACGAGCAGTACTTC
>16|-|-|TRBJ2-7|TRBV15
CATSRDRPGQSYEQYF
TGTGCCACCAGCAGAGATCGGCCAGGGCAGTCCTACGAGCAGTACTTC
>16|TRBD2|-|TRBJ2-1|TRBV15
CATSREPGGTYNEQFF
TGTGCCACCAGCAGAGAACCGGGGGGGACCTACAATGAGCAGTTCTTC
>13|-|-|TRBJ2-7|TRBV2
CASSEWIRYEQYF
TGTGCCAGCAGTGAGTGGATTCGCTACGAGCAGTACTTC
>13|-|-|TRBJ1-5|TRBV4-1
CASSFHLDQPQHF
TGCGCCAGCAGCTTCCACCTCGATCAGCCCCAGCATTTT
>14|-|-|TRBJ1-1|TRBV9
CASSPRATNTEAFF
TGTGCCAGCAGCCCGCGCGCCACGAACACTGAAGCTTTCTTT
>14|TRBD1|-|TRBJ1-2|TRBV18
CASSPPGQLYGYTF
TGTGCCAGCTCACCACCGGGACAGCTATATGGCTACACCTTC
>17|-|-|TRBJ2-7|TRBV27
CASSITRPGHPFYEQYF
TGTGCCAGCAGCATCACGCGGCCGGGACACCCTTTCTACGAGCAGTACTTC
>14|-|-|TRBJ2-7|TRBV25-1
CASSDSHRLREQYF
TGTGCCAGCAGTGATTCCCACAGGCTGAGGGAGCAGTACTTC
>17|TRBD1|-|TRBJ2-1|TRBV18
CASSQTLQGAMHNEQFF
TGTGCCAGCTCACAGACCTTGCAGGGGGCGATGCACAATGAGCAGTTCTTC
>15|-|-|TRBJ1-5|TRBV27
CASSLSGRGYQPQHF
TGTGCCAGCAGTTTATCTGGTCGCGGATATCAGCCCCAGCATTTT
>14|TRBD1|-|TRBJ2-7|TRBV3-1/TRBV3-2
CASSAGTGRYEQYF
TGTGCCAGCAGCGCCGGGACAGGGAGATACGAGCAGTACTTC
>16|-|once|TRBJ2-5|TRBV6-5
CASSYSRVPLLETQYF
TGTGCCAGCAGTTACTCGAGGGTCCCATTGTTAGAGACCCAGTACTTC
>20|TRBD2|-|TRBJ2-3|TRBV7-6
CASSFPGLAGGGLSTDTQYF
TGTGCCAGCAGCTTCCCGGGACTAGCGGGAGGGGGCCTTAGCACAGATACGCAGTATTTT
>14|-|-|TRBJ1-1|TRBV14
CASSRERGSTEAFF
TGTGCCAGCAGCCGAGAGAGGGGCTCCACTGAAGCTTTCTTT
>16|-|-|TRBJ1-1|TRBV7-4
CASSLYSAGPSLEAFF
TGTGCCAGCAGCTTATATTCGGCAGGTCCCTCCCTTGAAGCTTTCTTT
>18|TRBD2|-|TRBJ2-1|TRBV3-1/TRBV3-2
CASSPPGLAGVDHNEQFF
TGTGCCAGCAGCCCGCCGGGACTAGCGGGAGTGGATCACAATGAGCAGTTCTTC
>15|TRBD2|once|TRBJ2-1|TRBV7-3
CASSPSGGAYNEQFF
TGTGCCAGCAGCCCTAGCGGGGGGGCCTACAATGAGCAGTTCTTC
>14|-|-|TRBJ1-2|TRBV3-1/TRBV3-2
CASSQLTAYYGYTF
TGTGCCAGCAGCCAACTTACGGCTTACTATGGCTACACCTTC
>14|-|-|TRBJ1-1|TRBV27
CASRGGNMNTEAFF
TGTGCCAGCCGTGGGGGGAACATGAACACTGAAGCTTTCTTT